This T cell receptor (beta chain) is drawn from a study of blood T cell repertoires in COVID-19. Germline-derived CDR1 and CDR2 are MDHEN and SYDVKM. The CDR3 covers 16 residues. V gave up 3 bases and J gave up 2 bases, with 16 bases separating them. In the original processing: Counts of nucleated cells, estimated from reference gene primer amplification, were obtained. Repertoires were generated with immunoSEQ multiplex PCR, while TCRdb's copy carries only in-frame clones and drops some. Clonal size and the V and J genes are those of that table, whereas D and trimming came from the DNA. This table holds about 60,000 clones, 90% found once.

This clonotype was sampled from a human donor with active COVID-19. The donor label of this sample is uncertain. Sequencing was done on a sample of peripheral blood. V gene TRBV28 combines with J gene TRBJ1-2, with D perhaps matching TRBD1 (6 bases). As DNA, the CDR3 is TGTGCCAGCAGTTTTCTCCGGGACACGGGGAACTATGGCTACACCTTC. It codes for CASSFLRDTGNYGYTF.